Presented here are 10 T cell receptor beta chains from one specimen sequenced in a study of T cells in Graves' hyperthyroidism and ophthalmopathy. RNA transcripts were the template for amplifying TCR beta CDR3 regions. The primer set for the first-round RT-PCR of the TCR CDR3 was HTBI. TCRdb re-called the multiplex PCR reads with MiXCR, one entry per CDR3 protein. The sample yields hundreds of thousands of distinct CDR3 sequences, approximately 40% seen once. Sequenced: blood. The receptors were gathered from a man aged 18 to 30 with Graves' hyperthyroidism.

This clonotype was seen a few times. At one end the junction does not follow the germline gene, possibly because of a read error. V usage is TRBV4-1 and J usage is TRBJ1-1, with a tentative D call TRBD1 (5 bases). This CDR3 has 16 residues. Looked up from germline, CDR1 is MGHRA and CDR2 is YSYEKL. The CDR3 DNA follows: TGCGCCAGCAGTCAAGACCCCAGGGCCCTGAACACTGAAGCTTTCTTT. Its translation is CASSQDPRALNTEAFF.

This clonotype appeared many times. The chain uses TRBV29-1 and TRBJ2-6; 10 nucleotides line up with TRBD1. Germline V gives CDR1 SQVTM, CDR2 ANQGSEA. The trim removed 6 bases at V and 3 bases at J, leaving 5 bases unmatched. This CDR3 spans 15 amino acids. The CDR3 sequence: CSVGTGEGGANVLTF. CDR3 nucleotide sequence: TGCAGCGTGGGGACAGGGGAAGGTGGGGCCAACGTCCTGACTTTC.

Comments on this clonotype: This may come from a read error, since a much larger clone is one base off. The chain couples TRBV2 to TRBJ1-1; D gene uncertain. The CDR3 covers 14 residues. CDR1 and CDR2 (germline): SNHLY, FYNNEI. Trimming pared 2 bases from V and 0 bases from J, leaving 7 bases between. CDR3 sequence (DNA): TGTGCCAGCAGTGAAACAGACATGAACACTGAAGCTTTCTTT. It specifies CASSETDMNTEAFF.

The chain combines TRBV29-1 with TRBJ1-4; D gene unclear. There are 14 residues in the CDR3. Germline V gene lookup returns CDR1 SQVTM and CDR2 ANQGSEA. Trimming took off 2 bases at V and 4 bases at J, with 11 bases between the two ends. The CDR3 protein is CSVERQNFNEKLFF. CDR3 in DNA: TGCAGCGTTGAACGGCAGAACTTTAATGAAAAACTGTTTTTT.

In its sample, this clonotype was seen a few times. The V gene is TRBV4-1, the J gene TRBJ1-5, with D perhaps TRBD1 (6 bases). Trimming removed 0 bases from V and 7 bases from J, with 13 bases in between. The CDR3 sequence is 15 residues long. Germline lookup yields CDR1 MGHRA and CDR2 YSYEKL. CDR3 amino acids: CASSQDGAGEQPQHF. The CDR3 DNA reads TGCGCCAGCAGCCAAGATGGCGCAGGGGAACAGCCCCAGCATTTT.

The sample holds a few counts of this clonotype. V gene TRBV12-3 or TRBV12-4 combines with J gene TRBJ2-5; the D is unclear. V lost 6 bases and J lost 1, with 18 bases in between. The CDR3 is made up of 16 amino acids. Written as DNA, the CDR3 is TGTGCCAGCAGCTCGCTAGACGGCGCAAGCCAAGAGACCCAGTACTTC. This gives the protein CASSSLDGASQETQYF.

As to this clonotype: The CDR3 carries no conserved terminal phenylalanine or tryptophan, so it likely arises from a read error. V usage is TRBV29-1 and J usage is TRBJ2-2; D not certain. The germline CDR1 and CDR2 sequences are SQVTM and ANQGSEA. Trimming left V 4 bases short and J 2 bases short, with 11 bases between. CDR3 size: 14 residues. The DNA of the CDR3 is TGCAGCGTTGCCGGGCAGACTAACACCGGGGAGCTGTTTAGT. Protein: CSVAGQTNTGELFS.

This clonotype was seen ten or more times. The CDR3 reads CASRVMAQEPQHF. DNA for the CDR3: TGTGCCAGTAGGGTCATGGCGCAAGAGCCCCAGCATTTT. This chain links TRBV19 with TRBJ1-5; D not resolved. The V end was cut by 6 bases, the J end by 8 bases, with 14 bases between. Germline CDR1 reads LNHDA; CDR2 reads SQIVND (reference sequence). This CDR3 region has 13 residues.

On this clonotype: The junction differs from germline at one of its ends, possibly a read error. The genes are TRBV5-8 and TRBJ1-5, with D maybe TRBD1 (5 bases). CDR3 size: 12 residues. In germline, CDR1 is SGHTS, CDR2 YDEGEE. The CDR3 DNA follows: TGTGCCAGCAGCCTGGGACGTCAGCCCCACCATTTT. Its translation: CASSLGRQPHHF.

The table lists this clonotype with a few counts. This sequence joins TRBV4-1 and TRBJ2-5, with D possibly called TRBD1 or TRBD2 (5 bases each). Trimming took off 1 base at V and 3 bases at J, with 9 bases between the two ends. Germline V CDR1 and CDR2: MGHRA, YSYEKL. The CDR3 has 14 residues. CDR3 in amino acids: CASSQGGNKETQYF. CDR3 sequence (DNA): TGCGCCAGCAGCCAAGGGGGGAACAAAGAGACCCAGTACTTC.